This T cell receptor (beta chain) emerged from a study of CD8+ T cells in alopecia areata. Study background: At a dose of 5 to 10 mg twice daily, oral tofacitinib was given to treated patients.

General observations from the study: More clonal than normal scalp was lesional scalp, particularly alopecia totalis/universalis. Sharing of TCR sequences between patients (possibly for HLA-related reasons) was less clear than in mice.

On this clone: What it recognizes is unknown.

Investigators isolated RNA and reverse transcribed it into cDNA to act as the sequencing template. Using immunoSEQ multiplex PCR, the repertoire was profiled, and TCRdb retains in-frame clones only, with some absent. The sample contains more than 200,000 clones, 66% of which appear only once. CDR1 and CDR2 from the germline V gene are MGHDK and SYGVNS. The germline V and J ends were trimmed by 2 bases and 4 bases, with 14 bases remaining between them. CDR3 length: 16 amino acids. Documented treatment: oral pan-JAK inhibitor, 5-10 mg twice daily. Specimen: CD4+ T cells sorted from blood, collected at week 44, from a patient treated with tofacitinib. The chain joins TRBV25-1 to TRBJ2-2; D may be TRBD1 or TRBD2 (5 bases each). The origin of this receptor is a human donor with alopecia areata. The chain's CDR3 is CASSEDRGTVTGELFF. CDR3 sequence (DNA): TGTGCCAGCAGTGAAGACCGGGGCACGGTCACCGGGGAGCTGTTTTTT.